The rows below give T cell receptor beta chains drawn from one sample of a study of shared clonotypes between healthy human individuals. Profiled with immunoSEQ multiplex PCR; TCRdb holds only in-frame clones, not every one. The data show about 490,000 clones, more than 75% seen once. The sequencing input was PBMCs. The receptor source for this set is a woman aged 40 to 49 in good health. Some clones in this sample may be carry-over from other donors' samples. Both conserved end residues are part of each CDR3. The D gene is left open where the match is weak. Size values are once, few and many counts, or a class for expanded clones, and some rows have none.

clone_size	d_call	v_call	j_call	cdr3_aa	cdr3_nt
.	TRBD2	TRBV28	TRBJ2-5	CASSLGVSGRAVETQYF	TGTGCCAGCAGTTTAGGGGTTAGCGGGAGGGCCGTAGAGACCCAGTACTTC
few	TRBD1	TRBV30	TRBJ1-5	CACSQGLGDQPQHF	TGTGCCTGCTCACAGGGGCTTGGGGATCAGCCCCAGCATTTT
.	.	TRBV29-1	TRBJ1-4	CSVALNEKLFF	TGCAGCGTTGCCCTAAATGAAAAACTGTTTTTT
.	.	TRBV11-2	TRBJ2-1	CASSLISQEAEQFF	TGTGCCAGCAGCTTAATATCACAGGAAGCTGAGCAGTTCTTC
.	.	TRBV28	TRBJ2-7	CASSLRGYEQYF	TGTGCCAGCAGTTTACGGGGTTACGAGCAGTACTTC
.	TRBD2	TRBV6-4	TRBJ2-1	CASSDSSGSWDEQFF	TGTGCCAGCAGTGACTCTAGCGGGAGTTGGGATGAGCAGTTCTTC
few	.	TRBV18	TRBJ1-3	CASSPDIRSGNTIYF	TGTGCCAGCTCGCCGGACATTCGCTCTGGAAACACCATATATTTT
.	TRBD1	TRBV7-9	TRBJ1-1	CASSPRQGPEAFF	TGTGCCAGCAGCCCTCGACAGGGCCCGGAAGCTTTCTTT
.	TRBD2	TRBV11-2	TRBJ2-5	CASSLSGLVRETQYF	TGTGCCAGCAGCTTATCGGGACTAGTCCGGGAGACCCAGTACTTC
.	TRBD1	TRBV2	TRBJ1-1	CASSRTGRTEAFF	TGTGCCAGCAGTCGGACAGGGCGTACTGAAGCTTTCTTT
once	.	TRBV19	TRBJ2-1	CASSYGLRYEQFF	TGTGCCAGTAGTTATGGACTACGCTATGAGCAGTTCTTC